The clone carrying this TCR beta chain has more than one count but fewer than ten. Its antigen is still unknown. The CDR3 covers 15 residues. The V gene's germline CDR1 is SGHTA and CDR2 FQGNSA. Trimming removed 6 bases at V and 0 bases at J, with 12 bases between. Then a second PCR, running roughly 7 to 11 cycles, was carried out with a sample-barcoded 5' primer and a J-beta primer mix. MiXCR was run by TCRdb on the 5' RACE reads, yielding one entry per CDR3 protein. This table has approximately 1,700,000 distinct CDR3 sequences, approximately 40% appearing once. The record originates from a study of blood T cells in healthy people across ages. Points from the study as a whole: It was held that diversity estimates obtained from one million T cells represented underestimates. Diversity of TCR beta correlated strongly with naive T cell percentage.

The specimen was blood. The chain recombines TRBV7-2 with TRBJ2-1, with D perhaps TRBD1 or TRBD2 (5 bases each). This clonotype was obtained from a human donor in good health. The CDR3 reads CASRSGTPSYNEQFF. The DNA of the CDR3 is TGTGCCAGCAGATCGGGGACGCCCTCCTACAATGAGCAGTTCTTC.